One and the same sample provided the 22 T cell receptor beta chains below, sequenced in a study of cytomegalovirus exposure and HLA in healthy donors. It was with 60 Vbeta and 13 Jbeta primers that the PCR ran. TCRdb keeps only in-frame clones here, not all; method: immunoSEQ multiplex PCR. The sample yields approximately 190,000 clones, roughly 80% seen once. Sequencing was done on a sample of PBMCs. The receptors shown here come from a woman in her 30s in good health and CMV-seropositive.

This clone was recorded only once. This chain connects TRBV9 to TRBJ1-5; tentatively, D is TRBD1 (5 bases). CDR1 SGDLS and CDR2 YYNGEE come from the germline V gene. V lost 0 bases, J lost 2 bases, and 9 bases lay in between. CDR3 length: 15 amino acids. The CDR3 sequence is CASSVDGGGNQPQHF. CDR3 bases: TGTGCCAGCAGCGTAGATGGAGGGGGCAATCAGCCCCAGCATTTT.

The chain recombines TRBV29-1 with TRBJ1-2, with TRBD1 matching 11 bases. This CDR3 has 12 amino acids. CDR1 and CDR2 (germline): SQVTM, ANQGSEA. Losses at the gene ends were 6 bases for V and 5 bases for J; bases not matched to a gene: 2. DNA of the CDR3: TGCAGCGTGGGGACAGGGGGATATGGCTACACCTTC. Its protein product is CSVGTGGYGYTF.

The chain joins TRBV5-1 to TRBJ2-7; 8 nucleotides match TRBD1. Germline V CDR1 and CDR2: SGHRS, YFSETQ. This CDR3 is 13 amino acids long. Trimming took 4 bases from V and 3 from J; bases not matched to a gene: 3. The CDR3 sequence is CASSNGQGYEQYF. The DNA for the CDR3 is TGCGCCAGCAGCAACGGACAGGGCTACGAGCAGTACTTC.

The rearrangement joins TRBV6-5 to TRBJ1-6, with 9 bases fitting TRBD1. Germline trimming cut 0 bases from V and 9 bases from J; bases unmatched to any gene: 6. CDR1 MNHEY and CDR2 SVGAGI come from the germline V gene. The CDR3 is 16 amino acids. The CDR3 DNA sequence: TGTGCCAGCAGTTACTCTATGGACAGGGGAGGTTCACCCCTCCACTTT. This codes for CASSYSMDRGGSPLHF.

This chain joins TRBV13 and TRBJ2-4; 8 nucleotides agree with TRBD1. With V trimmed by 0 bases and J by 16 bases, 5 bases remained unmatched. CDR1 and CDR2 (germline): PRHDT, FYEKMQ (reference sequence). CDR3 size: 12 residues. CDR3 sequence reads: CASSLGTGGPYF. DNA of the CDR3: TGTGCCAGCAGCTTAGGCACAGGGGGTCCCTACTTC.

The CDR3 DNA sequence: TGTGCCAGCAGCTTAATCGGAACAATACAGGGGGCGCATGGCTACACCTTC. Encoded protein: CASSLIGTIQGAHGYTF. The chain uses TRBV7-2 and TRBJ1-2; TRBD1 agrees at 9 bases. The ends lost 2 bases at V and 6 bases at J; junction bases unmatched: 13. CDR1 and CDR2 (germline): SGHTA, FQGNSA. The CDR3 totals 17 residues. The variable domain in full, with the rest retrieved from reference TRBV7-2 and TRBJ1-2, is GAGVSQSPSNKVTEKGKDVELRCDPISGHTALYWYRQSLGQGLEFLIYFQGNSAPDKSGLPSDRFSAERTGGSVSTLTIQRTQQEDSAVYLCASSLIGTIQGAHGYTFGSGTRLTVV.

The count of this clone is one. This chain joins TRBV9 and TRBJ2-5; D might be TRBD2 (7 bases). This CDR3 has 15 residues. The V gene's germline CDR1 is SGDLS and CDR2 YYNGEE. The germline V and J ends were trimmed by 2 bases and 5 bases, with 16 bases remaining between them. CDR3 DNA sequence: TGTGCCAGCAGCGTTGGGTCGGGGGGCCCCGAGACCCAGTACTTC. It codes for CASSVGSGGPETQYF.

This clone showed up just a few times. The chain employs TRBV6-6 and TRBJ1-5; TRBD1 is a possible D gene (5 bases). Trimming removed 5 bases at V and 6 bases at J, with 20 bases between. The CDR3 consists of 16 residues. Germline values: CDR1 MNHNY, CDR2 SVGAGI (reference sequence). In nucleotides, the CDR3 is TGTGCCAGCAGTAATCGGGGGACGGCGGATGGTCAGCCCCAGCATTTT. Amino acids: CASSNRGTADGQPQHF.

This chain uses TRBV5-4 with TRBJ2-3; D remains unclear. This CDR3 contains 13 residues. Germline CDR1 and CDR2: SGHNT and YYREEE (reference sequence). With 0 bases removed from V and 9 bases from J, the gap between germline ends came to 11 bases. CDR3 sequence reads: CASSLGETGTQYF. As DNA, the CDR3 is TGTGCCAGCAGCTTGGGCGAGACTGGCACGCAGTATTTT.

V usage is TRBV4-2 and J usage is TRBJ2-2, with TRBD1 matching over 10 bases. CDR3 length: 15 amino acids. The J segment lost 5 bases and the V segment lost 3 bases, leaving 3 bases of the junction unmatched. From germline, CDR1 is LGHNA and CDR2 YNFKEQ. The CDR3 DNA sequence: TGTGCCAGCAGCCATGGGACAGGGGTTACCGGGGAGCTGTTTTTT. Translation gives CASSHGTGVTGELFF.

V and J are TRBV4-1 and TRBJ1-5; 11 bases agree with TRBD1. This CDR3 contains 20 residues. Germline assignment: CDR1 MGHRA and CDR2 YSYEKL. J was trimmed by 6 bases and V by 1 base; bases with no gene match: 17. DNA for the CDR3: TGCGCCAGCAGCCAAGTGGGTCTTAGAGGACAGGGGGCTTCGGGTCAGCCCCAGCATTTT. Amino acid sequence: CASSQVGLRGQGASGQPQHF.

This chain joins TRBV7-2 and TRBJ2-5; 8 bases match TRBD2. The germline CDR1 and CDR2 sequences are SGHTA and FQGNSA. The J segment lost 0 bases and the V segment lost 0 bases, leaving 3 bases of the junction unmatched. The CDR3 covers 16 residues. CDR3 coding DNA: TGTGCCAGCAGCTTAGCCCCGGGGGGGTACCAAGAGACCCAGTACTTC. Translating it yields CASSLAPGGYQETQYF.

The J gene is TRBJ2-1, the V gene TRBV5-6, with TRBD2 matching 7 bases. The CDR3 is 15 amino acids. Germline trimming cut 5 bases from V and 2 bases from J; bases unmatched to any gene: 7. Germline V gene sequence: CDR1 SGHDT, CDR2 YYEEEE. Written as DNA, the CDR3 is TGTGCCAGCAGTAAGGGCGGGACTACCTACAATGAGCAGTTCTTC. Amino acids: CASSKGGTTYNEQFF.

The chain combines TRBV6-5 with TRBJ2-1; D possibly corresponds to TRBD2 (5 bases). The ends were cut back, 2 bases at V and 7 bases at J, with 9 bases in the middle. Germline-derived CDR1 and CDR2 are MNHEY and SVGAGI. This CDR3 spans 13 amino acids. In DNA form, the CDR3 reads TGTGCCAGCAGTTACCTCCTAGCAAATGAGCAGTTCTTC. It codes for CASSYLLANEQFF.

The chain has TRBV7-9 and TRBJ2-7; D perhaps matches TRBD2 (6 bases). The CDR3 runs 13 residues. Per the germline V gene, CDR1 is SEHNR and CDR2 is FQNEAQ (reference sequence). Deletions cut 8 bases from V and 3 bases from J, with 14 bases between. The CDR3 is CASGRDWNYEQYF. CDR3 in DNA: TGTGCCAGCGGTCGGGACTGGAACTACGAGCAGTACTTC.

V usage is TRBV7-2 and J usage is TRBJ1-1; the D is unclear. The CDR3 runs to 12 residues. Germline values: CDR1 SGHTA, CDR2 FQGNSA. With 5 bases removed from V and 4 bases from J, the gap between germline ends came to 8 bases. The CDR3 nucleotides read TGTGCCAGCAGCCTACGGTTCACTGAAGCTTTCTTT. This sequence encodes CASSLRFTEAFF.

V and J are TRBV5-4 and TRBJ2-5, with 7 bases fitting TRBD1. The J call may be in error: the DNA end matches TRBJ2-7 better. Germline values: CDR1 SGHNT, CDR2 YYREEE (reference sequence). The CDR3 extends over 13 amino acids. The CDR3 nucleotides read TGTGCCAGCAGCTTGAGACAGGGTTACGAGCAGTACTTC. It specifies CASSLRQGYEQYF.

This chain connects TRBV5-6 to TRBJ2-4; 7 bases align to TRBD2. The CDR3 has 12 amino acids. CDR1 SGHDT and CDR2 YYEEEE come from the germline V gene. The V segment lost 2 bases and the J segment 15 bases; nucleotides outside the gene matches: 8. The CDR3 sequence is CASSFGRGQRYF. CDR3 nucleotide sequence: TGTGCCAGCAGCTTTGGGAGGGGTCAACGGTACTTC.

About this clone: This CDR3 is also generated by other DNA sequences in the sample. This chain links TRBV6-5 with TRBJ1-2, with D possibly TRBD1 on 5 matching bases. CDR1 and CDR2 from the germline V gene are MNHEY and SVGAGI. The CDR3 is 14 amino acids. V lost 0 bases, J lost 4 bases, and 9 bases lay in between. The CDR3 spells CASSYSRRGYGYTF. CDR3 DNA sequence: TGTGCCAGCAGTTACTCCCGAAGGGGCTATGGCTACACCTTC.

CDR3 DNA sequence: TGCGCCAGCAGCTCGACCGGGTTCCCACCCCTCCACTTT. Its translation: CASSSTGFPPLHF. The rearrangement uses TRBV5-1 and TRBJ1-6; D not certain. This CDR3 has 13 amino acids. With 3 bases removed from V and 11 bases from J, the gap between germline ends came to 12 bases. The V gene's germline CDR1 is SGHRS and CDR2 YFSETQ. The full variable domain, its missing parts supplied by reference TRBV5-1 and TRBJ1-6, is KAGVTQTPRYLIKTRGQQVTLSCSPISGHRSVSWYQQTPGQGLQFLFEYFSETQRNKGNFPGRFSGRQFSNSRSEMNVSTLELGDSALYLCASSSTGFPPLHFGNGTRLTVT.

J is TRBJ2-5 and V is TRBV28; 9 bases fit TRBD2. CDR3 length: 16 residues. V gave up 3 bases and J gave up 5 bases; unmatched junction bases: 10. Germline CDR1 MDHEN, CDR2 SYDVKM. The CDR3 DNA follows: TGTGCCAGCAGTTTGGTGGCGGGAGGGTTTTTCGAGACCCAGTACTTC. It specifies CASSLVAGGFFETQYF.

The rearrangement uses TRBV28 and TRBJ1-5, with 8 bases matching TRBD1. The germline CDR1 and CDR2 sequences are MDHEN and SYDVKM. Unmatched junction bases numbered 16, after V lost 1 base and J lost 5 bases. The CDR3 spans 19 residues. DNA for the CDR3: TGTGCCAGCAGTTTATCCCGAATTTTTACAGGGGGGGAATATCAGCCCCAGCATTTT. It codes for CASSLSRIFTGGEYQPQHF.